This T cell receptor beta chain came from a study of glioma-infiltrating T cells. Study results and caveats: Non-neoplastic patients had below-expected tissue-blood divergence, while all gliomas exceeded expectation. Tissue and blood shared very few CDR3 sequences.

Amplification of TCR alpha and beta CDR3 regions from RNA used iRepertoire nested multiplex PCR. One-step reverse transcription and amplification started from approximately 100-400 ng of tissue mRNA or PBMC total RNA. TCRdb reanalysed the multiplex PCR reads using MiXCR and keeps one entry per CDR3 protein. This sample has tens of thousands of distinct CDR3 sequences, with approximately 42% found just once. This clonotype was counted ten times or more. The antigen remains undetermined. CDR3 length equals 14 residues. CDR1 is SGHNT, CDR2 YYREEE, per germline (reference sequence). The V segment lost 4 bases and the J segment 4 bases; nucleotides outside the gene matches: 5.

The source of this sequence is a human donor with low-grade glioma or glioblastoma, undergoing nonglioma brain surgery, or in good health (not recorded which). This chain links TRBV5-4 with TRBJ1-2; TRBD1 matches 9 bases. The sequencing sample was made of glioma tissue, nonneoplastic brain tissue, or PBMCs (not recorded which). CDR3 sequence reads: CASSQTGGGYGYTF. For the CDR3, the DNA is TGTGCCAGCAGCCAAACAGGGGGCGGCTATGGCTACACCTTC. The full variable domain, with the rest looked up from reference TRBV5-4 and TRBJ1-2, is ETGVTQSPTHLIKTRGQQVTLRCSSQSGHNTVSWYQQALGQGPQFIFQYYREEENGRGNFPPRFSGLQFPNYSSELNVNALELDDSALYLCASSQTGGGYGYTFGSGTRLTVV.